The clone carrying this TCR beta chain appeared many times. The germline V gene encodes CDR1 SGHTA and CDR2 FQGNSA. CDR3 size: 12 residues. V was clipped by 5 bases and J by 10 bases, with 12 bases between them. A second PCR of about 7 to 11 cycles used a sample-barcoded 5' primer and a J-beta primer mix. Tagging of each cDNA molecule was performed by a template-switch adaptor with 12 random nucleotides. Via MiXCR, TCRdb re-called the 5' RACE reads, giving one row per CDR3 protein. The table has under 1 million distinct CDR3 sequences, around two fifths seen once. Each donor gave about 9.3 milliliters of peripheral blood. These data originate in a study of blood T cells in healthy people across ages.

This rearrangement joins TRBV7-2 to TRBJ2-4; D is unclear. The sequencing sample was made of blood. The receptor comes from a man aged 55 to 70 in good health. Written as DNA, the CDR3 is TGTGCCAGCAGCCCGGAGTACGAGATTCAGTACTTC. Translated, it gives CASSPEYEIQYF. The full variable domain, rest sourced from reference TRBV7-2 and TRBJ2-4, is GAGVSQSPSNKVTEKGKDVELRCDPISGHTALYWYRQSLGQGLEFLIYFQGNSAPDKSGLPSDRFSAERTGGSVSTLTIQRTQQEDSAVYLCASSPEYEIQYFGAGTRLSVL.